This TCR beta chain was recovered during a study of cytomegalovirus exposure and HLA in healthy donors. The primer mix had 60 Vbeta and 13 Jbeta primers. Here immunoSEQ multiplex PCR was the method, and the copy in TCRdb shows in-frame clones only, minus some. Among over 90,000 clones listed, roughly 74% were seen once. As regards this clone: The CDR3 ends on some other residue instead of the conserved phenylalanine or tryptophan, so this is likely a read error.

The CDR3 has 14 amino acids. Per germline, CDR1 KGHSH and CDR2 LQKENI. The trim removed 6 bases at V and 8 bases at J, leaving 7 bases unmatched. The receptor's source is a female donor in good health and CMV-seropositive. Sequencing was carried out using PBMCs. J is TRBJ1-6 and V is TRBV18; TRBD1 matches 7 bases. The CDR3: CASSTRDSDSPLHL. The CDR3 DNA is TGTGCCAGCTCTACCCGGGACAGCGATTCACCCCTCCACCTT.